This TCR beta chain was recovered during a study of response to subunit inactivated influenza vaccine. V lost 1 base and J lost 0; bases outside the gene matches: 9. The CDR3 extends over 20 amino acids. CDR1 and CDR2 from the germline V gene are LGHNA and YNFKEQ. TCRdb re-analysed the RT-PCR reads in MiXCR, keeping a single row per CDR3 protein. Seen here are about 830,000 distinct CDR3 sequences, less than 20% observed once, and the top ten hold 9.5% to 13%. Findings of the study overall: The authors put forward the suggestion that each seasonal influenza vaccination may bring in only a limited number of new T cells.

This clonotype was observed a few times. The antigen is not known. The receptor's source is a man between 45 and 60 years old who received an inactivated influenza vaccine. The V and J genes are TRBV4-2 and TRBJ2-6; 10 bases align to TRBD2. The sequences come from PBMCs from blood, collected less than 6 days after vaccination. The CDR3 here is CASSQAFTSGAISGANVLTF. The CDR3 nucleotides are TGTGCCAGCAGCCAAGCATTTACTAGCGGGGCTATCTCTGGGGCCAACGTCCTGACTTTC.